This T cell receptor (beta chain) was captured by sequencing in a study of blood T cell repertoires in COVID-19. Germline values: CDR1 MNHEY, CDR2 SMNVEV (reference sequence). V was clipped by 5 bases and J by 0 bases, with 5 bases between them. The CDR3 runs 14 residues. Original analysis: From reference gene primer amplification, estimates of nucleated cell counts were derived. Sequencing was performed with immunoSEQ multiplex PCR; in TCRdb, only in-frame clones are kept and a portion is missing. V and J calls and clone size are as listed in that table; D and trimming were resolved from the DNA. The data show under 40,000 clones, under 90% seen once.

The TCR originated in a human donor in a cohort sampled during active COVID-19. Sequencing used peripheral blood. The chain joins TRBV27 to TRBJ2-6, with no clear D. The CDR3 nucleotides read TGTGCCAGCAGTCCCATCTCTGGGGCCAACGTCCTGACTTTC. It is translated as CASSPISGANVLTF.